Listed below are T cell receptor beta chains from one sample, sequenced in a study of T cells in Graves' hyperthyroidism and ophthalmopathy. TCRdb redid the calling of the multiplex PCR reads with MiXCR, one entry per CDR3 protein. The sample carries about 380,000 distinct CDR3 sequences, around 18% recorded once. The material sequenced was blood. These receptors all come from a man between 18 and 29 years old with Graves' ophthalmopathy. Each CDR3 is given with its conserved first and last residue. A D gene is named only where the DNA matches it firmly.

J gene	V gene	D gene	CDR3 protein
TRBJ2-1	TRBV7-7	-	CASSLEVGQFNEQFF
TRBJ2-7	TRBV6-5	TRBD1	CASSIRDRGSYEQYF
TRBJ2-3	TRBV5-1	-	CASSPGQFEDTQYF
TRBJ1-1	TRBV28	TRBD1	CASSPGTGQDEAFF
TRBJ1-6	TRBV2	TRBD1	CASSLQGAASPLHF
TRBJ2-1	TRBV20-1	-	CSARVYGTHNEQFF
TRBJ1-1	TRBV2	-	CASSRGLGAFF
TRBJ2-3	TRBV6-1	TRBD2	CASKPGTSGGGTDTQYF
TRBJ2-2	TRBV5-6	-	CASSKAGVYGLFF
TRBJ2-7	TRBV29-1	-	CSVIQASYEQYF
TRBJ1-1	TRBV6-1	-	CASSDLRQTTEAFF
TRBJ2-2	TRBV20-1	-	CSARAPWGENTGELFF
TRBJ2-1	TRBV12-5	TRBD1	CASGLVLGGRQGVNEQFF
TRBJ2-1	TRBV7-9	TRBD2	CASSLAGLAGTEQFF
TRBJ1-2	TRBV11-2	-	CASSFGGRGADYGYTF
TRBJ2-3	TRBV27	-	CASNDAKQGSTDTQYF
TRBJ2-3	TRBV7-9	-	CASSLAGGHEADTQYF
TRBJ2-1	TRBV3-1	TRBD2	CASSQGLAGYNEQFF
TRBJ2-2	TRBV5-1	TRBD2	CASTDSGGHTGELFF
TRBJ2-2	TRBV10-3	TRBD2	CAISEGTGGADTGELFF
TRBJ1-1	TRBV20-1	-	CSAPIPLNTEAFF
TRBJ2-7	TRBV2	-	CASIRPGGPYEQYF
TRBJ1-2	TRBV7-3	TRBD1	CASSRRQGYGYTF
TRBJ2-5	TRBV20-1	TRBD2	CSAGFSGRTQETQYF
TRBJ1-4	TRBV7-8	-	CASSLGQATNEKLFF
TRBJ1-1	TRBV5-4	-	CASSYSDILNTEAFF
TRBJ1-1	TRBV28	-	CASSPWTSATEAFF
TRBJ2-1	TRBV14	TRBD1	CASSQGQGVVRAQFF
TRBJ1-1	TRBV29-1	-	CSVEDAQNTEAFF
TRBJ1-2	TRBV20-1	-	CSARDSTGSRGYTF
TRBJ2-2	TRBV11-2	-	CASSLVGGENTGELFF
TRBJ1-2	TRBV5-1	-	CASSSQDYYGYTF
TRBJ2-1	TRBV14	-	CASSQAPGTRRGNEQFF
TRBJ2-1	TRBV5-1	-	CASSLMVYNEQFF
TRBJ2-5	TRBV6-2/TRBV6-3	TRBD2	CASSYSAGGQETQYF
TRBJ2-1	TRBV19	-	CASSIPWGQGGNEQFF
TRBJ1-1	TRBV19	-	CASSIGWQMNTEAFF
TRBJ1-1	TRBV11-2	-	CASTPSLNTEAFF
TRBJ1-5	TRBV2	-	CASSANPSVPQHF
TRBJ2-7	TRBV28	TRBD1	CASSSGTGGFGEQYF
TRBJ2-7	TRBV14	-	CASSQGGRLLAHREQYF
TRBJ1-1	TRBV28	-	CASSQTGSNTEAFF
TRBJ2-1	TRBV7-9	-	CASSLPYQEQFF
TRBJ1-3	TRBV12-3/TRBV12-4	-	CASTRGQSSGNTIYF
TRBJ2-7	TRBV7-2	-	CASSRYRDFYEQYF
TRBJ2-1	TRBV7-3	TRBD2	CASSETGTSGGAAYNEQFF
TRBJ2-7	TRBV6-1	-	CASSAFTYEQYF
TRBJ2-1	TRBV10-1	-	CASSDSVYNEQFF
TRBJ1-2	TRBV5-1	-	CASLPGPWEGGYTF
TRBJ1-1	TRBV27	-	CASSLMGGGNTEAFF
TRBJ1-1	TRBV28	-	CASISTSLNTEAFF
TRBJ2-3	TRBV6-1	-	CASAPRSYSTDTQYF
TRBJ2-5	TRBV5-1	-	CASAHEQGRGAETQYF
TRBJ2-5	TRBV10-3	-	CAISESAGEETQYF